This TCR beta chain was captured in a study of identical twins. Using its own MiXCR run on the 5' RACE reads, TCRdb lists one record per CDR3 protein. The sample includes 230,000 or so distinct CDR3 sequences, approximately 8.3% seen only once; the top ten take roughly 3.1%. This clonotype was seen only a few times. Its antigen is unidentified. All donors comprised healthy Caucasians. Study-wide results and limits: For zero-insertion analyses, partial confounding could come from invariant MAIT and iNKT cells. Conclusions leaned on cross-sectional statistical analysis and did not track the same donors over time.

The CDR3 spans 12 residues. Trimming left V 6 bases short and J 5 bases short, with 11 bases between. CDR1 is LNHDA and CDR2 is SQIVND in the germline V gene (reference sequence). This sample also belongs to another study, concerning yellow fever vaccine responses in identical twins.

The clonotype originates from a woman between 18 and 30 years old in good health. The chain couples TRBV19 to TRBJ2-7; D may be TRBD1 (5 bases). Sequenced sample: CD8+ T cells sorted from blood. The CDR3 region is CASSLDRNEQYF. The CDR3 DNA sequence: TGTGCCAGTAGCCTCGACAGAAACGAGCAGTACTTC.